This TCR beta chain was captured by sequencing in a study of OX40 agonist ivuxolimab in advanced cancers. On the study more broadly: A partial response was reached by three patients: one with hepatocellular carcinoma and two with cutaneous melanoma. Findings and limits, study-wide: The specificity for antigen of the expanded peripheral T cells was not determined. Partial responders at 0.1-3.0 mg/kg had among the lowest clonal expansion. On average, CD8+ T cells had more expanded clones than CD4+.

Germline CDR1 is SGHRS and CDR2 is YFSETQ. Trimming took off 2 bases at V and 2 bases at J, with 13 bases between the two ends. The CDR3 runs 15 residues. This table comes from immunoSEQ multiplex PCR, and its TCRdb copy is limited to in-frame clones, with some not included. The sample lists tens of thousands of clones, 80% to 95% occurring once. Concerning this clone: Antigen specificity is unknown.

The sequence was obtained from an adult with an advanced solid tumor such as melanoma, head and neck, liver or kidney cancer. This sample comprised CD4+ or CD8+ T cells sorted from blood, obtained in a trial of the OX40 agonist ivuxolimab. The chain couples TRBV5-1 to TRBJ1-1; a weak D match, TRBD1 (6 bases). The CDR3 coding sequence is TGCGCCAGCAGCTTTGGCGCGGGGGCTAACACTGAAGCTTTCTTT. It is translated as CASSFGAGANTEAFF.